Reported below is one TCR beta chain. Its antigen is unknown. No base-level quality is on record; no much larger clone is a single base apart. The data stem from a study of beta chain features in type 1 diabetes (dated by TCRdb to between 2017 and 2018). Regarding the research as a whole: No differences in mean age, gender distribution, total cell number or subset yield were found between patients and healthy donors. Across all samples, 107,917,701 sorted cells were examined, and cell number per subset correlated strongly with RNA yield. The study compared TCRB repertoires of sorted circulating CD4+ T cell subsets between recently diagnosed type 1 diabetes patients and matched healthy donors. Regulatory and stem cell-like memory subsets were isolated from only 8 patients and roughly eight healthy donors, whereas naive and central memory subsets came from all 30 or so donors. The paper as a whole reports these results and caveats: Naive, central memory and regulatory TCRB repertoires appeared to be more similar among patients than among healthy donors. Because the HLA sub-analyses included only small numbers of individuals, any influence of HLA type on TCRB rearrangement was left unresolved. Because cDNA was sequenced instead of genomic DNA, highly expressing activated cells could be over-represented, though the groups showed no difference in activation or CD3 levels. PCR may preferentially amplify shorter templates, but because patient and control samples were amplified and corrected together, any resulting skew would affect both groups equally. Fewer insertions and more nucleotide deletions at VDJ recombination sites were observed in patients with type 1 diabetes, implying thymic rearrangement abnormalities. Type 1 diabetes patients showed a moderate but significant shortening of TCRB CDR3 length in all four CD4+ subsets.

Based on the germline V gene, the CDR1 and CDR2 sequences are LGHNA and YSLEER. The CDR3 spans 18 residues, from the cysteine through the phenylalanine. Just the 54-base CDR3 DNA is kept, in frame starting at base 1. The germline ends are 26 bases apart after V is trimmed by 4 bases and J by 5 bases. Each donor gave one peripheral blood draw, roughly 0.11 L on average, collected into heparinised tubes. A BD FACSAria II and a panel including CD45RO, CCR7, CD25, CD127, CD95 and CD27 were used to sort naive, central memory, regulatory and stem cell-like memory CD4+ T cells. Every sorted population had a purity above 95%. PBMCs were separated immediately by Lymphoprep density gradient centrifugation and were stained directly, without being cultured. To minimize batch effects, samples were stained and sorted in pairs, one healthy donor with one patient per experiment. The entire isolated RNA was reverse transcribed using the High Capacity cDNA Reverse Transcription Kit, and thus expressed TCRB transcripts were sequenced. Naive, central memory and regulatory T cell samples underwent deep immunoSEQ sequencing, averaging around 3.7 million total reads per sample. Sorted cells were lysed in RLT buffer, and RNA was extracted using DNase-treated RNeasy Micro or Mini kits according to cell number. To prevent cross-contamination, every cell subset was processed on its own, while patient and healthy donor samples were processed together. The immunoSEQ multiplex PCR was used to amplify TCRB sequences from cDNA, yielding 87-bp fragments that span the CDR3 region. Amplicons were sequenced on the Illumina HiSeq platform. The authors processed their data as follows. Synthetic template baselines were used to correct PCR bias computationally, reads within Hamming distance 2 were collapsed, and singletons that could not be merged were discarded. Reads were aligned to IMGT to assign V, D and J genes, CDR3 length, and insertions or deletions at six rearrangement sites. Within each subset, clonotype counts were normalized to the number of sorted cells before true diversity and Gini coefficients were calculated with the tcR R package. The overlap coefficient, calculated on TCRB nucleotide sequences, was used to quantify repertoire sharing. Out-of-frame TCRB sequences from naive cells were analyzed to stand in for the pre-selection repertoire. The clones in this table, taken by TCRdb from immuneACCESS, are in-frame only. Not every clone is retained; where verified, under half of the shortfall comes from an unresolved V gene, and the cause of the rest is unknown. V, J and clone size are those of that table, while D and trimming were read from the DNA. This sample lists over 350,000 clones; about 16% were detected once. The ten top clones hold approximately 0.02% of the sample.

This chain joins TRBV4-3 to TRBJ2-5, with a tentative D gene TRBD2 over 6 matching bases. Sequenced: naive CD4+ T cells from blood. The cell subset or site tag for this specimen amounts to: true naive CD4+ T cells. The source of this sequence is a young woman in good health. The CDR3 region has the sequence CASSPMPASRGLAETQYF. The DNA reads TGCGCCAGCAGCCCGATGCCCGCCTCGCGGGGATTGGCGGAGACCCAGTACTTC.